Shown below are 24 T cell receptor beta chains from a single sample sequenced in a study of cytotoxic CD8 clonotypes in ibrutinib-treated CLL. Here immunoSEQ multiplex PCR was the method, and the copy in TCRdb shows in-frame clones only, minus some. The profile covers about 140,000 clones, with approximately 90% appearing a single time and about a tenth taken by the ten largest. Sequences were derived from PBMCs, sampled after 12 months of ibrutinib treatment. The source of these receptors is a human donor with chronic lymphocytic leukemia.

A few counts support this clone. The rearrangement joins TRBV7-9 to TRBJ2-5, with D possibly matching TRBD1 (6 bases). Per germline, CDR1 SEHNR and CDR2 FQNEAQ (reference sequence). There are 14 residues in the CDR3. The V end lost 4 bases, the J end lost 2 bases, and 11 bases lay between the germline ends. CDR3 sequence reads: CASSSPGQQETQYF. The CDR3 bases are TGTGCCAGCAGCTCCCCTGGACAGCAAGAGACCCAGTACTTC.

V is TRBV9 and J is TRBJ2-1, with TRBD2 as a possible D gene (6 bases). The CDR3 runs to 11 residues. With 5 bases removed from V and 9 bases from J, the gap between germline ends came to 9 bases. The germline V gene encodes CDR1 SGDLS and CDR2 YYNGEE. CDR3 residues: CASRLAREQFF. The CDR3 bases are TGTGCCAGCAGACTAGCCCGTGAGCAGTTCTTC.

The genes are TRBV29-1 and TRBJ2-1; the D is unclear. The length of the CDR3 is 15 residues. The germline V and J ends were trimmed by 4 bases and 1 base, with 14 bases remaining between them. Germline CDR1 is SQVTM and CDR2 is ANQGSEA. The CDR3 here is CSVAGPASSYNEQFF. For the CDR3, the DNA is TGCAGCGTTGCTGGTCCAGCAAGTTCCTACAATGAGCAGTTCTTC.

The CDR3 DNA reads TGTGCCAGCAGCACGGGCCATGAGCAGTTCTTC. This gives the protein CASSTGHEQFF. The chain joins TRBV7-9 to TRBJ2-1; D gene unclear. V dropped 5 bases and J dropped 8 bases, with 7 bases sitting between them. There are 11 residues in the CDR3. The germline V gene has CDR1 SEHNR and CDR2 FQNEAQ (reference sequence).

The chain has TRBV2 and TRBJ2-3; D unresolved. This CDR3 has 14 amino acids. V shed 6 bases and J shed 0 bases, with 10 bases lying between them. Germline V lookup: CDR1 SNHLY, CDR2 FYNNEI. The CDR3 is CASRFTFSTDTQYF. The CDR3 coding sequence is TGTGCCAGCAGGTTCACATTCAGCACAGATACGCAGTATTTT.

The gene calls are TRBV9 and TRBJ2-7; 12 bases align to TRBD2. Losses at the gene ends were 0 bases for V and 3 bases for J; bases not matched to a gene: 7. The CDR3 has 17 residues. CDR1 is SGDLS, CDR2 YYNGEE, per germline. The CDR3 loop reads CASSVGTSGNLVYEQYF. The CDR3 DNA is TGTGCCAGCAGCGTAGGGACTAGCGGGAACTTAGTCTACGAGCAGTACTTC.

The chain joins TRBV11-2 to TRBJ2-3; D remains ambiguous. V was clipped by 3 bases and J by 1 base, with 5 bases between them. The CDR3 runs to 13 residues. The germline V gene encodes CDR1 SGHAT and CDR2 FQNNGV. CDR3 protein: CASSFFGTDTQYF. The CDR3 DNA reads as TGTGCCAGCAGCTTTTTTGGCACAGATACGCAGTATTTT.

The chain carries TRBV5-1 and TRBJ2-4, with D tentatively TRBD1 (5 bases). CDR3 length equals 15 residues. Germline V gene lookup returns CDR1 SGHRS and CDR2 YFSETQ. V lost 1 base to trimming and J lost 6 bases, with 14 bases between them. In nucleotides, the CDR3 is TGCGCCAGCAGCTTGTTAGGGGCGAGTGGAAACATTCAGTACTTC. It encodes CASSLLGASGNIQYF.

The rearrangement uses TRBV30 and TRBJ1-2; TRBD1 is a possible D gene (5 bases). CDR3 length: 17 residues. Germline CDR1 and CDR2: GTSNPN and SVGIG (reference sequence). V was shortened by 3 bases and J by 5 bases, with 25 bases between the two germline ends. The CDR3, as DNA: TGTGCCTGGAGCCTTTCCGGGGGGGGAAGGAACCCTTATGGCTACACCTTC. This translates into CAWSLSGGGRNPYGYTF.

The chain uses TRBV7-9 and TRBJ2-4; 7 nucleotides agree with TRBD1. Losses at the gene ends were 5 bases for V and 0 bases for J; bases not matched to a gene: 7. The CDR3 loop spans 16 amino acids. Germline CDR1 reads SEHNR; CDR2 reads FQNEAQ (reference sequence). CDR3 sequence (DNA): TGTGCCAGCAGCAAAGGACAGGAGCTAGCCAAAAACATTCAGTACTTC. Its protein is CASSKGQELAKNIQYF.

The V gene is TRBV19, the J gene TRBJ1-5, with a tentative D call TRBD1 (5 bases). The ends were cut back, 2 bases at V and 6 bases at J, with 14 bases in the middle. Germline values: CDR1 LNHDA, CDR2 SQIVND (reference sequence). CDR3 length: 15 amino acids. As DNA, the CDR3 is TGTGCCAGTAGTATACAGGTGGGGGATGGTCAGCCCCAGCATTTT. Translated: CASSIQVGDGQPQHF. The whole variable domain, filled in from reference TRBV19 and TRBJ1-5, reads DGGITQSPKYLFRKEGQNVTLSCEQNLNHDAMYWYRQDPGQGLRLIYYSQIVNDFQKGDIAEGYSVSREKKESFPLTVTSAQKNPTAFYLCASSIQVGDGQPQHFGDGTRLSIL.

The chain has TRBV28 and TRBJ2-7; 8 nucleotides line up with TRBD1. The V and J ends lost 4 bases and 4 bases, in that order; junction bases with no gene match: 3. CDR1 and CDR2 (germline): MDHEN, SYDVKM. The CDR3 is 13 residues long. CDR3: CASSWTGQYEQYF. The CDR3 coding sequence is TGTGCCAGCAGTTGGACAGGGCAGTACGAGCAGTACTTC.

V usage is TRBV28 and J usage is TRBJ2-7, with TRBD1 matching over 10 bases. The CDR3 spans 15 residues. With V trimmed by 6 bases and J by 2 bases, 7 bases remained unmatched. The V gene's germline CDR1 is MDHEN and CDR2 SYDVKM. The CDR3 region is CASRTGGAITYEQYF. The CDR3 bases are TGTGCCAGCAGGACAGGGGGCGCCATTACCTACGAGCAGTACTTC.

This rearrangement joins TRBV12-5 to TRBJ2-3; TRBD2 matches at 9 bases. V lost 3 bases, J lost 4 bases, and 5 bases stayed unmatched. The CDR3 has 15 amino acids. Per the germline V gene, CDR1 is LGHNT and CDR2 is FRNRAP. The CDR3 sequence is CASGFGLASADTQYF. In DNA, the CDR3 is TGTGCTAGTGGTTTCGGACTAGCGAGCGCAGATACGCAGTATTTT.

The CDR3 DNA is TGTGCCAGCAGCTTGCTTAGCCGGGCTACTGAAGCTTTCTTT. As protein: CASSLLSRATEAFF. The chain employs TRBV5-8 and TRBJ1-1; D gene ambiguous. V was cut by 1 base and J by 5 bases, with 12 bases left in between. The V gene's germline CDR1 is SGHTS and CDR2 YDEGEE. This CDR3 is built from 14 residues.

To note about this clone: Different DNA sequences within this sample yield the same CDR3. The CDR3 coding sequence is TGTGCCATCAGCGAACTACAGGGAGGGGGCACTGAAGCTTTCTTT. The encoded protein is CAISELQGGGTEAFF. The genes are TRBV10-3 and TRBJ1-1; TRBD1 might be the D (6 bases). Trimming removed 6 bases at V and 4 bases at J, with 18 bases between. Germline V gene lookup returns CDR1 ENHRY and CDR2 SYGVKD. The CDR3 has 15 amino acids.

This chain links TRBV18 with TRBJ1-5, with 9 nucleotides matching TRBD1. CDR1 is KGHSH and CDR2 is LQKENI in the germline V gene. V lost 3 bases, J lost 6 bases, and 6 bases stayed unmatched. The CDR3 runs 15 residues. In DNA, the CDR3 is TGTGCCAGCTCACCGAGCGGACAGGGGAGTCAGCCCCAGCATTTT. As protein: CASSPSGQGSQPQHF.

In this sample, this clone turned up once. The chain employs TRBV29-1 and TRBJ1-1, with D possibly TRBD1 on 5 matching bases. Between the trimmed V and J ends, which lost 8 bases and 8 bases, there was a span of 21 bases. This CDR3 is built from 13 residues. Germline V lookup: CDR1 SQVTM, CDR2 ANQGSEA. Here the CDR3 reads CSPVGALGAEAFF. The CDR3 DNA reads TGCAGCCCCGTCGGGGCACTAGGTGCGGAAGCTTTCTTT.

This clone appeared once. In nucleotides, the CDR3 is TGTGCCAGCAGCGTATTGGATCCGGGACGGATCTCTGGGGCCAACGTCCTGACTTTC. It translates to CASSVLDPGRISGANVLTF. The chain recombines TRBV9 with TRBJ2-6; D may correspond to TRBD1 or TRBD2 (5 bases each). Trimming removed 1 base from V and 0 bases from J, with 17 bases in between. The CDR3 has 19 residues. Per germline, CDR1 SGDLS and CDR2 YYNGEE.

The chain recombines TRBV6-5 with TRBJ1-3; a possible D gene is TRBD1 (5 bases). This CDR3 has 14 residues. Germline loops: CDR1 MNHEY, CDR2 SVGAGI. Between the trimmed V and J ends, which lost 8 bases and 0 bases, there was a span of 11 bases. In DNA, the CDR3 is TGTGCCAGCTCCCGACAGTCCTCTGGAAACACCATATATTTT. Its protein product is CASSRQSSGNTIYF.

This chain connects TRBV4-1 to TRBJ1-1; perhaps TRBD1 as D (6 bases). V shed 0 bases and J shed 0 bases, with 11 bases lying between them. The germline V gene encodes CDR1 MGHRA and CDR2 YSYEKL. The CDR3 runs 16 residues. The CDR3 nucleotides are TGCGCCAGCAGCCAAGATCCGGGGGCGATGAACACTGAAGCTTTCTTT. Translating it yields CASSQDPGAMNTEAFF.

The chain joins TRBV9 to TRBJ1-5; D is perhaps TRBD1 (6 bases). CDR1 and CDR2 (germline): SGDLS, YYNGEE. The length of the CDR3 is 14 residues. Trimming cost V 0 bases and J 7 bases, with 11 bases left between them. The CDR3 spells CASSVEGGWQPQHF. The CDR3 DNA is TGTGCCAGCAGCGTAGAAGGGGGTTGGCAGCCCCAGCATTTT.

The CDR3 spells CASTGQGWGGYTF. The CDR3 DNA is TGTGCCAGCACCGGACAGGGATGGGGTGGCTACACCTTC. The V call is TRBV28, the J call TRBJ1-2; TRBD1 matches 8 bases. The length of the CDR3 is 13 residues. The ends lost 7 bases at V and 7 bases at J; junction bases unmatched: 8. Germline CDR1 and CDR2: MDHEN and SYDVKM.

The gene calls are TRBV7-2 and TRBJ2-1, with no clear D. The CDR3 has 13 amino acids. Germline CDR1 SGHTA, CDR2 FQGNSA. V gave up 5 bases and J gave up 0 bases, with 5 bases separating them. The CDR3 DNA reads TGTGCCAGCAGCCCATTCTCCTACAATGAGCAGTTCTTC. This codes for CASSPFSYNEQFF.